This TCR delta chain was documented in a study of γδ T cells in repeated Plasmodium falciparum infection. Study as a whole: Malaria-naive adults were infected with P. falciparum NF54 four times over about 600 days.

Flow sorting of PBMC yielded separate Vgamma9/Vdelta2+ and Vdelta2-negative gammadelta T cell populations for bulk repertoire analysis. There are many counts of this clone. Its antigen is not known. The study's findings and limits: Repeated controlled infections reportedly drove waves of new clonotype selection in Vdelta2-negative, mostly Vdelta1+, gammadelta repertoires.

This CDR3 contains 21 residues. Looked up from germline, CDR1 is TVYSNPD and CDR2 is GDNSRS (reference sequence). With 5 bases clipped from V and 0 bases from J, the junction kept 24 bases outside the gene matches. TCRdb reapplied CATT to the multiplex PCR reads. The sample yields roughly 48,000 delta-chain clones, roughly 1.6% seen once. The J gene is TRDJ1, the V gene TRDV3; 13 bases agree with TRDD3. This receptor was identified in a pool of human donors (malaria-infected and uninfected, not separated). Source material: gamma-delta T cells from blood. The DNA for the CDR3 is TGTGCCCATCACCTTCCTAACGAGTACTGGGGGATACGCCTTTACACCGATAAACTCATCTTT. Translated, it gives CAHHLPNEYWGIRLYTDKLIF.